The present T cell receptor (beta chain) was sequenced within a study of a mutant IDH1 vaccine in newly diagnosed glioma. The overall study: There were 62.5% males and about 38% females among treated patients, whose mean age was 40.4 years. Pretreatment consisted of radiotherapy, temozolomide, or both, with most receiving both.

Regarding time point: baseline, week 1 (first vaccination visit). Specified treatment: pre-vaccination baseline after standard-of-care therapy. New astrocytomas of WHO grade 3 or 4 that were IDH1-mutant and ATRX-lost were found in the donors. CDR1 and CDR2 from the germline V gene are MNHEY and SVGAGI. J was trimmed by 2 bases and V by 6 bases; bases with no gene match: 6. This CDR3 is built from 15 residues. Assay used: immunoSEQ multiplex PCR; TCRdb lists only in-frame clones, some missing. The table shows about 54,000 clones, with about 82% occurring only once. The material was PBMCs, obtained from a glioma patient treated with radiotherapy, temozolomide or both. V is TRBV6-5 and J is TRBJ2-7, with 11 bases matching TRBD1. This TCR came from a man younger than 30 with glioma. The CDR3 DNA reads TGTGCCAGCAGGAACCCGGGACAGGGGGCCTACGAGCAGTACTTC. Translation: CASRNPGQGAYEQYF.